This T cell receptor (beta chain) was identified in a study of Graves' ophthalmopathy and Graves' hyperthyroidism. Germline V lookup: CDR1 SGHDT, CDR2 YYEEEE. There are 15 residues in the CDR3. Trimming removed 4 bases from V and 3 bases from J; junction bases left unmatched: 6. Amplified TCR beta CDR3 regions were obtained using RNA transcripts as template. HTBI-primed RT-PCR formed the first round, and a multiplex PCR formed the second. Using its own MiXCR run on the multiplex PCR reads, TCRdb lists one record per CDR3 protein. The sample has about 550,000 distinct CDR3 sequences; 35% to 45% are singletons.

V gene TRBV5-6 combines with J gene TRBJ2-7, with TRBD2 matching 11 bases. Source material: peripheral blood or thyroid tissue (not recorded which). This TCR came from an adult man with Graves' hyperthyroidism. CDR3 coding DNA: TGTGCCAGCAGCCTGGGACTAGCGGAAGACTACGAGCAGTACTTC. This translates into CASSLGLAEDYEQYF.